A single sample gave rise to the 18 T cell receptor beta chains below, sequenced in a study of Ad26.COV2.S vaccination and SARS-CoV-2 variants. As for treatment: approximately 18 received Ad26.COV2.S at low or high dose, single or two shots; 5 received placebo; per-sample allocation not given. Samples came from day 63 after the first vaccine or placebo injection. Using immunoSEQ multiplex PCR, the repertoire was profiled, and TCRdb retains in-frame clones only, with some absent. The sample consists of fewer than 500,000 clones, about nine tenths of them appearing once. Sequences were derived from peripheral blood, sampled in a trial of Ad26.COV2.S vaccine versus placebo. Every receptor here comes from a person aged 18-60 years who received the Ad26.COV2.S COVID-19 vaccine or a placebo.

This clone was seen only a few times. This chain links TRBV7-9 with TRBJ1-5; no definite D call. Germline V CDR1 and CDR2: SEHNR, FQNEAQ (reference sequence). Deletions cut 2 bases from V and 6 bases from J, with 5 bases between. The length of the CDR3 is 12 residues. The CDR3 region is CASSLRGQPQHF. As DNA, the CDR3 is TGTGCCAGCAGCTTACGGGGTCAGCCCCAGCATTTT.

V usage is TRBV6-2 or TRBV6-3 and J usage is TRBJ2-5; 9 bases match TRBD2. Germline loops: CDR1 MNHEY, CDR2 SVGEGT. CDR3 length equals 17 residues. Trimming removed 6 bases from V and 4 bases from J; junction bases left unmatched: 15. CDR3 loop: CASSPSGIATKRETQYF. The CDR3 nucleotides read TGTGCCAGCAGCCCTAGCGGGATCGCTACGAAAAGAGAGACCCAGTACTTC.

The CDR3 is CASSPRGPQPQHF. The CDR3 DNA is TGTGCCAGCAGTCCCAGGGGGCCCCAGCCCCAGCATTTT. The V and J genes are TRBV27 and TRBJ1-5; 8 bases line up with TRBD1. The CDR3 loop spans 13 amino acids. J was trimmed by 7 bases and V by 5 bases; bases with no gene match: 4. Germline CDR1 is MNHEY and CDR2 is SMNVEV (reference sequence).

The chain uses TRBV6-5 and TRBJ2-1; 7 nucleotides agree with TRBD1. The CDR3 totals 15 residues. Per the germline V gene, CDR1 is MNHEY and CDR2 is SVGAGI. With 5 bases clipped from V and 1 base from J, the junction kept 5 bases outside the gene matches. As DNA, the CDR3 is TGTGCCAGCAGTCCCGACAGGGAGTCCTACAATGAGCAGTTCTTC. This codes for CASSPDRESYNEQFF.

The V call is TRBV19, the J call TRBJ2-6; D unclear. V lost 7 bases and J 1 base, leaving 11 bases between the germline ends. The germline CDR1 and CDR2 sequences are LNHDA and SQIVND (reference sequence). The CDR3 sequence is 15 residues long. The CDR3: CASTLRESGANVLTF. The DNA of the CDR3 is TGTGCCAGTACCCTCCGAGAATCTGGGGCCAACGTCCTGACTTTC.

The gene calls are TRBV4-1 and TRBJ2-7, with D perhaps matching TRBD1 or TRBD2 (5 bases each). The CDR3 runs to 13 residues. Trimming shortened V by 4 bases and J by 3 bases, and 10 bases separated the two germline ends. Germline assignment: CDR1 MGHRA and CDR2 YSYEKL. The CDR3 DNA is TGCGCCAGCAGCCCCTCTGGGGGCTACGAGCAGTACTTC. Its translation: CASSPSGGYEQYF.

This clone has just a few counts. The chain combines TRBV6-6 with TRBJ1-1, with D perhaps matching TRBD1 (5 bases). The CDR3 has 14 residues. The germline CDR1 and CDR2 sequences are MNHNY and SVGAGI (reference sequence). Trimming shortened V by 1 base and J by 1 base, and 7 bases separated the two germline ends. The CDR3 is CASSYLTANTEAFF. CDR3 DNA: TGTGCCAGCAGTTACTTGACAGCGAACACTGAAGCTTTCTTT.

The chain combines TRBV27 with TRBJ1-5; 8 bases match TRBD1. The CDR3 contains 15 residues. CDR1 is MNHEY, CDR2 SMNVEV, per germline (reference sequence). Losses at the gene ends were 5 bases for V and 0 bases for J; bases not matched to a gene: 3. The CDR3, as DNA: TGTGCCAGCAGTATAGACAGGGGTAGCAATCAGCCCCAGCATTTT. Translating gives CASSIDRGSNQPQHF.

The CDR3 region has the DNA TGCGCCAGCAGCCTATCTAGCGGGAGGGATACGCAGTATTTT. It specifies CASSLSSGRDTQYF. This chain links TRBV5-1 with TRBJ2-3; 11 positions agree with TRBD2. Trimming removed 4 bases from V and 6 bases from J; junction bases left unmatched: 4. The CDR3 contains 14 residues. In germline, CDR1 is SGHRS, CDR2 YFSETQ.

This clone was counted between two and nine times. The V gene is TRBV29-1, the J gene TRBJ2-7; 13 bases are shared with TRBD2. J gave up 5 bases and V 6 bases, and 7 bases lay outside the gene matches. Germline V gene lookup returns CDR1 SQVTM and CDR2 ANQGSEA. The CDR3 contains 14 residues. CDR3 in DNA: TGCAGCGTGGCCCCGGGACTAGCGGGAAACGAGCAGTACTTC. Translation: CSVAPGLAGNEQYF.

V usage is TRBV28 and J usage is TRBJ2-1; 11 bases are shared with TRBD1. This CDR3 is 16 amino acids long. The V segment lost 2 bases and the J segment 6 bases; nucleotides outside the gene matches: 6. Germline lookup yields CDR1 MDHEN and CDR2 SYDVKM. CDR3 amino acids: CASSLRTGTGGNEQFF. CDR3 DNA sequence: TGTGCCAGCAGTTTAAGGACCGGGACAGGGGGCAATGAGCAGTTCTTC.

This clone was recorded only once. Different DNA sequences within this sample yield the same CDR3. The V gene is TRBV7-9, the J gene TRBJ2-7; D possibly uses TRBD1 or TRBD2 (5 bases each). CDR1 is SEHNR, CDR2 FQNEAQ, per germline (reference sequence). V was cut by 5 bases and J by 3 bases, with 14 bases left in between. CDR3 length: 14 amino acids. Written as DNA, the CDR3 is TGTGCCAGCAGCCCCGGGACGTCGAGCTACGAGCAGTACTTC. Amino acid sequence: CASSPGTSSYEQYF.

The CDR3 DNA is TGTGCCAGGGCGGACAGGGGAAACACTGAAGCTTTCTTT. This sequence encodes CARADRGNTEAFF. The chain is built from TRBV6-5 and TRBJ1-1; 9 bases map to TRBD1. CDR1 MNHEY and CDR2 SVGAGI come from the germline V gene. V shed 9 bases and J 2 bases; nucleotides not matched to a gene: 4. CDR3 length: 13 amino acids.

DNA of the CDR3: TGCGCCAGCAGCCAAGACCCAGGGGAACAAGAGACCCAGTACTTC. Encoded protein: CASSQDPGEQETQYF. V usage is TRBV4-1 and J usage is TRBJ2-5; possibly TRBD1 for D (6 bases). In germline, CDR1 is MGHRA, CDR2 YSYEKL. This CDR3 contains 15 residues. Between the trimmed V and J ends, which lost 0 bases and 2 bases, there was a span of 10 bases.

The chain is built from TRBV30 and TRBJ2-1, with TRBD2 identical over 7 bases. Germline trimming cut 3 bases from V and 4 bases from J; bases unmatched to any gene: 9. Germline CDR1 and CDR2: GTSNPN and SVGIG (reference sequence). The CDR3 contains 15 residues. CDR3 loop: CAWRGGWGPYNEQFF. For the CDR3, the DNA is TGTGCCTGGAGGGGAGGGTGGGGCCCTTACAATGAGCAGTTCTTC.

The V gene is TRBV15, the J gene TRBJ1-1; 7 bases match TRBD1. Germline CDR1 and CDR2: LNHNV and YYDKDF (reference sequence). This CDR3 region has 16 residues. V shed 2 bases and J 0 bases; nucleotides not matched to a gene: 6. Here the CDR3 DNA reads TGTGCCACCAGCAGATACCGGGACAGCATGAACACTGAAGCTTTCTTT. Its protein product is CATSRYRDSMNTEAFF.

CDR3 region: CASSVRDKYTEAFF. The CDR3 DNA is TGTGCCAGTAGCGTGCGGGACAAGTACACTGAAGCTTTCTTT. The J gene is TRBJ1-1, the V gene TRBV19, with D possibly being TRBD1 (6 bases). Trimming pared 6 bases from V and 3 bases from J, leaving 14 bases between. There are 14 residues in the CDR3. Germline V gene sequence: CDR1 LNHDA, CDR2 SQIVND (reference sequence).

This chain links TRBV30 with TRBJ1-1, with TRBD1 as a possible D gene (5 bases). The CDR3 extends over 15 amino acids. V was cut by 2 bases and J by 4 bases, with 17 bases left in between. From germline, CDR1 is GTSNPN and CDR2 SVGIG (reference sequence). CDR3 in amino acids: CAWSSGGLGSTEAFF. CDR3 coding DNA: TGTGCCTGGAGTTCTGGGGGTTTAGGTAGCACTGAAGCTTTCTTT.